This is a list of T cell receptor beta chains from one sample in a study of early T cells in non-severe SARS-CoV-2 infection. TCRdb used MiXCR to reprocess the 5' RACE reads, holding one entry per CDR3 protein. The data hold about 61,000 distinct CDR3 sequences, with approximately 12% observed a single time. This material consisted of whole blood, taken at baseline. The receptors were gathered from an adult who was a healthcare worker with PCR-confirmed SARS-CoV-2 infection or an uninfected control (not recorded which). The donor label of this sample is uncertain. Both conserved end residues are part of each CDR3. Fields, in order: clone size, J gene, D gene, V gene, CDR3 DNA, CDR3 protein. A D gene is named only where the DNA matches it firmly. Clone size, where shown, is once, few, many, or a class for clones that have expanded.

NA	TRBJ1-1	NA	TRBV5-4	TGTGCCAGCAGCAAGGGACTCCCGAACACTGAAGCTTTCTTT	CASSKGLPNTEAFF
NA	TRBJ1-2	NA	TRBV11-2	TGTGCCAGCAGCCCACAAAACAACTATGGCTACACCTTC	CASSPQNNYGYTF
NA	TRBJ1-4	NA	TRBV7-8	TGTGCCAGCAGATCGGGACCTTCTGGGGATGAAAAACTGTTTTTT	CASRSGPSGDEKLFF
few	TRBJ2-6	NA	TRBV2	TGTGCCAGCCGCGAGACAGAAGCCGGGGCCAACGTCCTGACTTTC	CASRETEAGANVLTF
few	TRBJ1-1	NA	TRBV12-3/TRBV12-4	TGTGCCAGCAGCAAACGAACGGGAGAAGCTTTCTTT	CASSKRTGEAFF
few	TRBJ1-6	NA	TRBV5-1	TGCGCCAGCAGCTTGGACTCCCAAGGGGGAATAGTTTCACCCCTCCACTTT	CASSLDSQGGIVSPLHF
NA	TRBJ2-6	NA	TRBV4-1	TGCGCCAGCAGCCAACCGAGGACTTACACCCTCTCTGGGGCCAACGTCCTGACTTTC	CASSQPRTYTLSGANVLTF
many	TRBJ2-3	TRBD2	TRBV27	TGTGCCAGCAGAAAAGCGGGGGGAGACACAGATACGCAGTATTTT	CASRKAGGDTDTQYF
NA	TRBJ1-6	NA	TRBV4-1	TGCGCCAGCAGCCAAGATTTTTCAGGGATAAGATCACCCCTCCACTTT	CASSQDFSGIRSPLHF
NA	TRBJ2-3	TRBD2	TRBV5-1	TGCGCCAGCAGATCGGGAGGTCTAGCGGGGGATGATACGCAGTATTTT	CASRSGGLAGDDTQYF
NA	TRBJ1-6	NA	TRBV4-1	TGCGCCAGCAGCCAAGATCTTGGCAGCAATTCACCCCTCCACTTT	CASSQDLGSNSPLHF
few	TRBJ1-1	NA	TRBV27	TGTGCCAGCAGTCCAACAGGGTACCCAGCTTTCTTT	CASSPTGYPAFF
NA	TRBJ2-3	TRBD2	TRBV3-1	TGTGCCAGCAGCCAAGAGACTAGCGGGGGGGCGTATACGCAGTATTTT	CASSQETSGGAYTQYF
NA	TRBJ2-1	TRBD1	TRBV6-5	TGTGCCAGCAGTTACCTTACAGGGACAGGGGGATACAATGAGCAGTTCTTC	CASSYLTGTGGYNEQFF
NA	TRBJ2-5	NA	TRBV4-1	TGCGCCAGCAGCCAAATAGGACTGTCCCAAGAGACCCAGTACTTC	CASSQIGLSQETQYF
few	TRBJ2-3	TRBD1	TRBV7-3	TGTGCCAGCAGCCTTGACAGGGCATCAGATACGCAGTATTTT	CASSLDRASDTQYF
few	TRBJ1-1	NA	TRBV3-1	TGTGCCAGCAGCCACCGCCACCCCGGGGGCATTGGGGGCACTGAAGCTTTCTTT	CASSHRHPGGIGGTEAFF
medium-sized	TRBJ1-1	NA	TRBV3-1	TGTGCCAGCAGCCCCCTTAGGGGCCAGGACACTGAAGCTTTCTTT	CASSPLRGQDTEAFF
few	TRBJ2-3	NA	TRBV27	TGTGCCAGCTGTATGGGGCACCCGAGCACAGATACGCAGTATTTT	CASCMGHPSTDTQYF
NA	TRBJ2-1	TRBD1	TRBV6-5	TGTGCCAGCAGTCGGGACAGGGCCTACAATGAGCAGTTCTTC	CASSRDRAYNEQFF
NA	TRBJ1-2	TRBD1	TRBV5-1	TGCGCCAGCAGTTTTCATTCGGGGACAGGCAACTATGGTTACACCTTC	CASSFHSGTGNYGYTF
few	TRBJ1-5	NA	TRBV3-1	TGTGCCAGCAGCGGCGGATGGGGCAATCAGCCCCAGCATTTT	CASSGGWGNQPQHF
NA	TRBJ2-3	NA	TRBV29-1	TGCAGCGTTTTCCCGGCGGCGTCAGATACGCAGTATTTT	CSVFPAASDTQYF
NA	TRBJ2-1	NA	TRBV6-5	TGTGCCAGCAGTCAAGAGCCCGGTTATTTCTCCTACAATGAGCAGTTCTTC	CASSQEPGYFSYNEQFF
few	TRBJ1-2	TRBD1	TRBV29-1	TGCAGCGTCCCGACAGGGAACTATGGCTACACCTTC	CSVPTGNYGYTF
few	TRBJ2-1	TRBD2	TRBV3-1	TGTGCCATCAGCCAAGGACTAGCGGGGGACGCTGAGCAGTTCTTC	CAISQGLAGDAEQFF
many	TRBJ2-1	NA	TRBV29-1	TGCAGCGTTGTAACTGAGTACAATGAGCAGTTCTTC	CSVVTEYNEQFF
NA	TRBJ1-4	TRBD1	TRBV11-2	TGTGCCAGCAGCATGGGACAGGGTTTCGAAAAACTGTTTTTT	CASSMGQGFEKLFF
few	TRBJ2-3	TRBD2	TRBV12-3/TRBV12-4	TGTGCCAGCAGCCCTGCGAGCGGGGGGGCCGGGGATACGCAGTATTTT	CASSPASGGAGDTQYF
many	TRBJ2-5	NA	TRBV7-2	TGTGCCAGCGGGGACCAAGAGACCCAGTACTTC	CASGDQETQYF
many	TRBJ2-1	NA	TRBV7-9	TGTGCCAGCAAGGTGGACCTGCGAAATGAGCAGTTCTTC	CASKVDLRNEQFF
many	TRBJ1-5	NA	TRBV6-1	TGTGCCAGCAGTGAATTTCGCAGACAGGATCAGCCCCAGCATTTT	CASSEFRRQDQPQHF
NA	TRBJ1-1	NA	TRBV3-1	TGTGCCAGCAGCCAAGACCAGGGGCGAAACACTGAAGCTTTCTTT	CASSQDQGRNTEAFF
few	TRBJ1-1	TRBD1	TRBV5-1	TGCGCCAGCAGCGTACAGGGGGGAAGGAACACTGAAGCTTTCTTT	CASSVQGGRNTEAFF
few	TRBJ2-1	TRBD1	TRBV10-3	TGTGCCATCAGTGAGTTGGGACAGGCTCTTGATGAGCAGTTCTTC	CAISELGQALDEQFF
many	TRBJ2-5	NA	TRBV20-1	TGCAGTGCTAGATTGACAGGAGCGCTAGAGACCCAGTACTTC	CSARLTGALETQYF
NA	TRBJ1-5	NA	TRBV7-2	TGTGCCAGCAGGGCGGCAGGTTATAGCAATCAGCCCCAGCATTTT	CASRAAGYSNQPQHF
few	TRBJ2-3	NA	TRBV30	TGTGCCTGGACCTTGAACACAGATACGCAGTATTTT	CAWTLNTDTQYF
many	TRBJ1-4	NA	TRBV2	TGTGCCAGCAGTGACAGGGGACATCCTGCAACTAATGAAAAACTGTTTTTT	CASSDRGHPATNEKLFF
NA	TRBJ2-1	TRBD1	TRBV19	TGTGCCAGTAGTATAGAGACAGGGCGGATCAATGAGCAGTTCTTC	CASSIETGRINEQFF
few	TRBJ2-2	TRBD1	TRBV2	TGTGCCAGCAGGGATGGGACAGGGGACCGGGAGCTGTTTTTT	CASRDGTGDRELFF
NA	TRBJ2-6	TRBD1	TRBV4-2	TGTGCCAGCAGCCGTAAGACAGGGGATTCCGCCTCTGGGGCCAACGTCCTGACTTTC	CASSRKTGDSASGANVLTF
NA	TRBJ2-2	NA	TRBV3-1	TGTGCCAGCAGCCAAGGGCCCGCGAACACCGGGGAGCTGTTTTTT	CASSQGPANTGELFF
NA	TRBJ2-3	TRBD2	TRBV7-2	TGTGCCAGCAGCTTATCAGCGGGGGCGCCCGATACGCAGTATTTT	CASSLSAGAPDTQYF
few	TRBJ1-3	NA	TRBV20-1	TGCAGTGCTACCTCGCCCGGCTCTGGAAACACCATATATTTT	CSATSPGSGNTIYF